The clone carrying this T cell receptor beta chain was detected a few times. The source of the sample is a study of cytomegalovirus exposure and HLA in healthy donors. PCR amplification relied on 60 Vbeta primers (plus 13 Jbeta primers). The data were produced by immunoSEQ multiplex PCR, yet TCRdb's version contains in-frame clones alone and is incomplete. The table records approximately 110,000 clones, about 80% of them present only once. This TCR was recovered from a woman aged 25 to 39 in good health and CMV-seropositive. Specimen: PBMCs.

The CDR3 nucleotides read TGCGCCAGCTCCTCTAGCGGGAGCACAGATACGCAGTATTTT. This gives the protein CASSSSGSTDTQYF. This rearrangement joins TRBV5-1 to TRBJ2-3; 8 bases align to TRBD2. The CDR3 is 14 residues long. The J segment lost 0 bases and the V segment lost 7 bases, leaving 4 bases of the junction unmatched. The germline gives CDR1 SGHRS, CDR2 YFSETQ.